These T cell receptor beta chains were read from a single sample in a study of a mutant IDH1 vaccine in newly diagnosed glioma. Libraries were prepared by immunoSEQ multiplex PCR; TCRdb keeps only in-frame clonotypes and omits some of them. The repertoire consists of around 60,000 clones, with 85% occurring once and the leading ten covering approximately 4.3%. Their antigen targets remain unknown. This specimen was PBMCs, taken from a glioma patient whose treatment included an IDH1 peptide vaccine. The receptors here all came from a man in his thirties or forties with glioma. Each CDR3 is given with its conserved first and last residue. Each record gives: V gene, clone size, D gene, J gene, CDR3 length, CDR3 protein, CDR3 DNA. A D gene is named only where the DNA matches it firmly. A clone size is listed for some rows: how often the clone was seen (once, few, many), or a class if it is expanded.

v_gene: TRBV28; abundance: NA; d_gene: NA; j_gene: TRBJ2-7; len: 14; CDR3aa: CASSDLASLYEQYF; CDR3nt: TGTGCCAGTTCAGACTTAGCCTCACTATACGAGCAGTACTTC
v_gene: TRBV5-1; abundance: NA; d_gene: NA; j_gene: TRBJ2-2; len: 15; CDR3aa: CASSLRPPGDGELFF; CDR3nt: TGCGCCAGCAGCTTGCGACCGCCCGGAGACGGGGAGCTGTTTTTT
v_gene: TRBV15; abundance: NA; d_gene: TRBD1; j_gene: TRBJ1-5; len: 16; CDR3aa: CATSRGTGGRNQPQHF; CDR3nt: TGTGCCACCAGCCGCGGGACAGGGGGCCGCAATCAGCCCCAGCATTTT
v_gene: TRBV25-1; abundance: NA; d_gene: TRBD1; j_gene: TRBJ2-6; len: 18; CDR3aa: CASSEWTGGPSGANVLTF; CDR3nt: TGTGCCAGCAGTGAATGGACAGGGGGTCCCTCTGGGGCCAACGTCCTGACTTTC
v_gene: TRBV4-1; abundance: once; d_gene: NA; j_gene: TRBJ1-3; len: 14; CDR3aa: CASSQLPGSNTIYF; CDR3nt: TGCGCCAGCAGCCAACTCCCCGGGAGCAACACCATATATTTT
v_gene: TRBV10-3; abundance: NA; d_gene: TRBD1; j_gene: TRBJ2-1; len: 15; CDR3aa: CAISPTGGAKNEQFF; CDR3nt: TGTGCCATCAGCCCGACAGGGGGCGCGAAAAATGAGCAGTTCTTC
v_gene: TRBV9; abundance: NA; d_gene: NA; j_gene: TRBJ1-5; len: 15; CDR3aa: CASSEGGQLNQPQHF; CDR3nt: TGTGCCAGCAGCGAGGGAGGACAGCTCAATCAGCCCCAGCATTTT
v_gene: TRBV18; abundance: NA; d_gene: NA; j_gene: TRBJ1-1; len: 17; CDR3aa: CASSPKRPGGLNTEAFF; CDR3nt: TGTGCCAGCTCACCAAAGCGCCCGGGGGGCCTGAACACTGAAGCTTTCTTT
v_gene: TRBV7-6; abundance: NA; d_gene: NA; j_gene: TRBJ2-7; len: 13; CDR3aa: CASSLAGGYEQYF; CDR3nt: TGTGCCAGCAGCTTAGCGGGGGGCTACGAGCAGTACTTC
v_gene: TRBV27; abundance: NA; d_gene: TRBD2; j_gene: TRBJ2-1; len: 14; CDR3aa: CASSFISGGSEQFF; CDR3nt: TGTGCCAGCAGTTTTATCAGCGGGGGATCCGAGCAGTTCTTC
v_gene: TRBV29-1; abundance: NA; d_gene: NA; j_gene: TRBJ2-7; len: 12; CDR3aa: CSVEGQSYEQYF; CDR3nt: TGCAGCGTTGAGGGCCAGTCCTACGAGCAGTACTTC
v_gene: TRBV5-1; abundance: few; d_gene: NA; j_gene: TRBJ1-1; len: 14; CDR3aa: CASSLAGGNTEAFF; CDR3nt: TGCGCCAGCAGCTTGGCAGGAGGAAACACTGAAGCTTTCTTT
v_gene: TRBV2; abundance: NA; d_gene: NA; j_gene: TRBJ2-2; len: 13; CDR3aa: CANKKTGAGELFF; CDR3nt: TGTGCCAACAAGAAGACAGGAGCCGGGGAGCTGTTTTTT
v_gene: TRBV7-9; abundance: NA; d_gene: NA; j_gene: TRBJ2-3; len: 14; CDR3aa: CASTFGRDTDTQYF; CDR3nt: TGTGCCAGCACCTTCGGGCGGGACACAGATACGCAGTATTTT
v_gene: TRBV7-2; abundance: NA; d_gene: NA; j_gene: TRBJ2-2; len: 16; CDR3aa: CASSLVGPRWTGELFF; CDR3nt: TGTGCCAGCAGCTTAGTGGGGCCAAGATGGACCGGGGAGCTGTTTTTT
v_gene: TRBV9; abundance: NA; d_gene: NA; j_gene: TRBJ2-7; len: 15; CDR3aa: CASSVEAGAPYEQYF; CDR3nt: TGTGCCAGCAGCGTAGAGGCGGGGGCCCCATACGAGCAGTACTTC
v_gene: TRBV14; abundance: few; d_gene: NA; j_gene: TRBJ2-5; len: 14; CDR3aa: CASSLGPLQETQYF; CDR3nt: TGTGCCAGCAGTCTAGGTCCATTACAAGAGACCCAGTACTTC
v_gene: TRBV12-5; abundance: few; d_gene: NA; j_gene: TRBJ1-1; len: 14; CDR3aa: CASGLVRGNTEAFF; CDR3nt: TGTGCTAGTGGTTTGGTACGGGGGAACACTGAAGCTTTCTTT
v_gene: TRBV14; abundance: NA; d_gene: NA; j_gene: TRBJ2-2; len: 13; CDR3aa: CASSLQDTGELFF; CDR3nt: TGTGCCAGCAGCCTACAGGACACCGGGGAGCTGTTTTTT
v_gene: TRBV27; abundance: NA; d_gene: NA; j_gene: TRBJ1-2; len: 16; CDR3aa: CASSSAQVGANYGYTF; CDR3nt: TGTGCCAGCAGTTCCGCCCAGGTGGGGGCTAACTATGGCTACACCTTC
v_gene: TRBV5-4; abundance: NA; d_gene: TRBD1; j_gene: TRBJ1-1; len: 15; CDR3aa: CASSKRQGASAEAFF; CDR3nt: TGTGCCAGCAGCAAGAGACAGGGGGCGAGTGCTGAAGCTTTCTTT
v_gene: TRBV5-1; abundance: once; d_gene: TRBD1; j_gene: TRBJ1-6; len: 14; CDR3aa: CASSSGTGGSPLHF; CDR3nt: TGCGCCAGCAGCTCCGGGACAGGGGGTTCACCCCTCCACTTT
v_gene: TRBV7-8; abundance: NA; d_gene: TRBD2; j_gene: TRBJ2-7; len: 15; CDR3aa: CASSLVAGGPREQYF; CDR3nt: TGTGCCAGCAGCTTAGTAGCGGGGGGGCCTAGGGAGCAGTACTTC
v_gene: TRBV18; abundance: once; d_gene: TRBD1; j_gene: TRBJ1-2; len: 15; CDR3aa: CASSPQGQEKYGYTF; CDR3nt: TGTGCCAGCTCACCACAAGGACAGGAAAAATATGGCTACACCTTC
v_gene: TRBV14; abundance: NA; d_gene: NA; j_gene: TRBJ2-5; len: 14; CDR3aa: CASSLDSNQETQYF; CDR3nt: TGTGCCAGCAGCCTGGACAGCAACCAAGAGACCCAGTACTTC
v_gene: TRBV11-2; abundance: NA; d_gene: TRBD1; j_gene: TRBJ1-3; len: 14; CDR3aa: CASEGQETGNTIYF; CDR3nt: TGTGCCAGCGAAGGACAGGAGACTGGAAACACCATATATTTT
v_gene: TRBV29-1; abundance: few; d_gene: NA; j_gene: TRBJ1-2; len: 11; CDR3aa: CSVTGNYGYTF; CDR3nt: TGCAGTGTAACAGGGAACTATGGCTACACCTTC
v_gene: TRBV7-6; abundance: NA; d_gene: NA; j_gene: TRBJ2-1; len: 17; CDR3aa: CASSLVQGGSSYNEQFF; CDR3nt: TGTGCCAGCAGCTTAGTACAAGGGGGGAGCTCCTACAATGAGCAGTTCTTC
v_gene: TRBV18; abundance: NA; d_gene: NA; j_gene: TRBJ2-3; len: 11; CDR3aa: CASSPTDTQYF; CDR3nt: TGTGCCAGCTCACCCACAGATACGCAGTATTTT
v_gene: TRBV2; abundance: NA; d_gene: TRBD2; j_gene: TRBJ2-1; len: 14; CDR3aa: CASTAGDLYNEQFF; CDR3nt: TGTGCCAGCACGGCGGGGGACCTCTACAATGAGCAGTTCTTC
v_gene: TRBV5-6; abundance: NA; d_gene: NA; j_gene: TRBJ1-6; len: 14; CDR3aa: CASSLAPQNVPLHF; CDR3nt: TGTGCCAGCAGCTTGGCCCCTCAGAATGTACCCCTCCACTTT
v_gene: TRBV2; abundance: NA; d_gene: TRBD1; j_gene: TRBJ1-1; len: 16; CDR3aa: CASRHGTGKLNTEAFF; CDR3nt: TGTGCCAGCAGACACGGGACAGGGAAACTGAACACTGAAGCTTTCTTT
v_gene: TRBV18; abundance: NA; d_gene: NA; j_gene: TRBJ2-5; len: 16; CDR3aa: CASSPGTPRLQETQYF; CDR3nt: TGTGCCAGCTCACCAGGGACACCTCGCCTCCAAGAGACCCAGTACTTC
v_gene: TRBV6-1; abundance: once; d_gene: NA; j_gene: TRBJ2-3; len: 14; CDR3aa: CASSLWGAIDTQYF; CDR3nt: TGTGCCAGCAGCCTCTGGGGGGCGATAGATACGCAGTATTTT
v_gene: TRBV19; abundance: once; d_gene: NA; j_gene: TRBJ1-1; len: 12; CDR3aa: CASRDRNTEAFF; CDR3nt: TGTGCCAGTAGGGATCGGAACACTGAAGCTTTCTTT
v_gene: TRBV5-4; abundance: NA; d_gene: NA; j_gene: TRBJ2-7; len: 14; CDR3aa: CASSSGTPTYEQYF; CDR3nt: TGTGCCAGCAGCTCCGGGACGCCTACCTACGAGCAGTACTTC
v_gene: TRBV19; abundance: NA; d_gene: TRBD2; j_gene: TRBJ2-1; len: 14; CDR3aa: CASSAGGRYNEQFF; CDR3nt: TGTGCCAGTAGCGCGGGGGGCAGATACAATGAGCAGTTCTTC
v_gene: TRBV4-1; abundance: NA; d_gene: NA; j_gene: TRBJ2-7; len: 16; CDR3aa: CASSQDFGLSSYEQYF; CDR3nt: TGCGCCAGCAGCCAAGATTTCGGATTGAGCTCCTACGAGCAGTACTTC
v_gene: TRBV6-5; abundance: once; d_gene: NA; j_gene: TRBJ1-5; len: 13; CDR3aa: CASRSARNQPQHF; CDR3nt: TGTGCCAGCAGATCGGCGCGAAATCAGCCCCAGCATTTT
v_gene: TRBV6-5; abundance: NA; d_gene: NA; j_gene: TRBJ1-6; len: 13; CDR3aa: CASTLGSHSPLHF; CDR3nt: TGTGCCAGCACCCTAGGGAGTCATTCACCCCTCCACTTT
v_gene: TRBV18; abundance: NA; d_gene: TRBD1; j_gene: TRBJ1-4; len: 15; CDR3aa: CASSPEGQGYEKLFF; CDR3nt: TGTGCCAGCTCACCCGAGGGACAGGGGTATGAAAAACTGTTTTTT